One and the same sample provided the 24 T cell receptor beta chains below, sequenced in a study of control samples from healthy donors and cancer patients. Profiled with immunoSEQ multiplex PCR; TCRdb holds only in-frame clones, not every one. The profile shows 63,000 or so clones, around nine tenths of them singletons. Material: PBMCs. The source of these receptors is a man aged 55 to 69 with colorectal cancer.

The rearrangement joins TRBV6-5 to TRBJ1-1; 7 nucleotides agree with TRBD1. The germline CDR1 and CDR2 sequences are MNHEY and SVGAGI. The ends lost 0 bases at V and 14 bases at J; junction bases unmatched: 12. The CDR3 has 14 residues. The chain's CDR3 is CASSYSMGQFQVFF. The CDR3 nucleotides are TGTGCCAGCAGTTACTCGATGGGACAGTTCCAGGTGTTCTTT.

This sequence joins TRBV7-9 and TRBJ1-2; D unclear. CDR1 is SEHNR, CDR2 FQNEAQ, per germline (reference sequence). V lost 0 bases to trimming and J lost 8 bases, with 10 bases between them. This CDR3 spans 13 amino acids. The CDR3 here is CASSLAVDRGYTF. The CDR3 nucleotides read TGTGCCAGCAGCTTAGCGGTCGACCGCGGCTACACCTTC. Full variable domain (missing parts from reference TRBV7-9 and TRBJ1-2): DTGVSQNPRHKITKRGQNVTFRCDPISEHNRLYWYRQTLGQGPEFLTYFQNEAQLEKSRLLSDRFSAERPKGSFSTLEIQRTEQGDSAMYLCASSLAVDRGYTFGSGTRLTVV.

The chain recombines TRBV5-1 with TRBJ1-2, with D unclear. The CDR3 runs 14 residues. The germline CDR1 and CDR2 sequences are SGHRS and YFSETQ. V lost 1 base, J lost 0 bases, and 7 bases lay in between. The CDR3 loop reads CASSLSSPNYGYTF. The CDR3 nucleotides are TGCGCCAGCAGCTTGTCCAGTCCTAACTATGGCTACACCTTC.

The chain has TRBV19 and TRBJ2-3; the match to TRBD1 covers 7 bases. V shed 3 bases, J shed 1 base, and the junction held 4 bases outside the gene matches. The CDR3 length is 15 residues. CDR1 LNHDA and CDR2 SQIVND come from the germline V gene (reference sequence). The CDR3 here is CASSIEGARTDTQYF. CDR3 sequence (DNA): TGTGCCAGTAGTATTGAGGGGGCCCGCACAGATACGCAGTATTTT.

The chain uses TRBV6-4 and TRBJ2-7; 9 bases are a match to TRBD1. This CDR3 has 17 residues. CDR1 MRHNA and CDR2 SNTAGT come from the germline V gene. V was pared by 2 bases and J by 4 bases, with 12 bases of the junction left unmatched. The CDR3 spells CASSDPSGNRGPYEQYF. DNA for the CDR3: TGTGCCAGCAGTGACCCGTCGGGGAACAGGGGGCCTTACGAGCAGTACTTC.

The V call is TRBV19, the J call TRBJ1-1, with D possibly being TRBD1 (5 bases). Trimming left V 6 bases short and J 3 bases short, with 14 bases between. CDR1 is LNHDA, CDR2 SQIVND, per germline (reference sequence). The CDR3 spans 14 residues. The CDR3 DNA sequence: TGTGCCAGTAGAGGCGGGGGGAAGGACACTGAAGCTTTCTTT. Its translation: CASRGGGKDTEAFF.

The V and J genes are TRBV10-3 and TRBJ2-4, with 11 positions matching TRBD1. Germline values: CDR1 ENHRY, CDR2 SYGVKD. This CDR3 has 18 amino acids. Trimming took 8 bases from V and 1 from J; bases not matched to a gene: 13. The CDR3 region is CAISPGQGGGMAKNIQYF. Written as DNA, the CDR3 is TGTGCCATCTCACCGGGACAGGGGGGTGGTATGGCCAAAAACATTCAGTACTTC.

This chain uses TRBV2 with TRBJ2-1; D gene ambiguous. The CDR3 length is 13 residues. The germline V gene encodes CDR1 SNHLY and CDR2 FYNNEI. V lost 6 bases, J lost 1 base, and 7 bases lay in between. For the CDR3, the DNA is TGTGCCAGCAGAACGATGTCCTACAATGAGCAGTTCTTC. It is translated as CASRTMSYNEQFF.

This clone was seen a handful of times. The rearrangement uses TRBV6-2 or TRBV6-3 and TRBJ2-3, with D perhaps TRBD1 or TRBD2 (6 bases each). The V gene's germline CDR1 is MNHEY and CDR2 SVGEGT. The V end lost 0 bases, the J end lost 1 base, and 11 bases lay between the germline ends. The CDR3 totals 16 residues. CDR3 sequence reads: CASSYSLGGGTDTQYF. As DNA, the CDR3 is TGTGCCAGCAGTTACTCGTTGGGGGGCGGCACAGATACGCAGTATTTT.

This clone appeared once. The J gene is TRBJ1-1, the V gene TRBV5-6; 7 positions agree with TRBD1. From germline, CDR1 is SGHDT and CDR2 YYEEEE. The CDR3 runs to 13 residues. V shed 4 bases, J shed 7 bases, and the junction held 7 bases outside the gene matches. The CDR3: CASSQQGIFEAFF. DNA for the CDR3: TGTGCCAGCAGCCAACAGGGGATTTTTGAAGCTTTCTTT.

The chain couples TRBV3-1 (or the pseudogene TRBV3-2) to TRBJ2-5; TRBD1 or TRBD2 may be the D gene (6 bases each). Germline V gene lookup returns CDR1 LGHDT and CDR2 YNNKEL (reference sequence). The V end was cut by 1 base, the J end by 2 bases, with 11 bases between. The CDR3 spans 15 residues. CDR3 DNA sequence: TGTGCCAGCAGCCAAGGGAGGGGGGATCAAGAGACCCAGTACTTC. Amino acid sequence: CASSQGRGDQETQYF.

The CDR3: CATGVRYSNQPQHF. CDR3 coding DNA: TGTGCCACCGGGGTCCGCTATAGCAATCAGCCCCAGCATTTT. The V call is TRBV19, the J call TRBJ1-5; unclear D gene. Germline CDR1 and CDR2: LNHDA and SQIVND (reference sequence). V was clipped by 10 bases and J by 0 bases, with 13 bases between them. CDR3 length: 14 amino acids.

The rearrangement uses TRBV7-2 and TRBJ2-5; 14 bases are shared with TRBD2. This CDR3 region has 19 residues. The junction had 12 bases not matched to a gene; V was cut back by 5 bases and J by 1 base. CDR1 is SGHTA and CDR2 is FQGNSA in the germline V gene. The CDR3 spells CASSPGRLAGGPVQETQYF. CDR3 DNA sequence: TGTGCCAGCAGCCCCGGAAGACTAGCGGGGGGGCCCGTCCAAGAGACCCAGTACTTC. Full variable domain (outside the CDR3, taken from reference TRBV7-2 and TRBJ2-5): GAGVSQSPSNKVTEKGKDVELRCDPISGHTALYWYRQSLGQGLEFLIYFQGNSAPDKSGLPSDRFSAERTGGSVSTLTIQRTQQEDSAVYLCASSPGRLAGGPVQETQYFGPGTRLLVL.

This chain joins TRBV11-2 and TRBJ1-2, with D uncertain. CDR1 SGHAT and CDR2 FQNNGV come from the germline V gene. The V end was cut by 2 bases, the J end by 7 bases, with 11 bases between. The CDR3 totals 13 residues. The CDR3 bases are TGTGCCAGCAGCTTAAGGGTTCGTAGTGGCTACACCTTC. Translated: CASSLRVRSGYTF. The full variable domain, rest sourced from reference TRBV11-2 and TRBJ1-2, is EAGVAQSPRYKIIEKRQSVAFWCNPISGHATLYWYQQILGQGPKLLIQFQNNGVVDDSQLPKDRFSAERLKGVDSTLKIQPAKLEDSAVYLCASSLRVRSGYTFGSGTRLTVV.

The chain has TRBV5-1 and TRBJ2-7, with D unresolved. Trimming removed 4 bases from V and 6 bases from J, with 11 bases in between. The CDR3 spans 12 residues. Germline V CDR1 and CDR2: SGHRS, YFSETQ. This chain's CDR3 is CASSEPLSEQYF. The CDR3 nucleotides are TGCGCCAGCAGCGAGCCCCTTAGCGAGCAGTACTTC.

The genes are TRBV11-2 and TRBJ2-7; D remains ambiguous. Trimming stripped 5 bases from V and 5 bases from J, with 10 bases between. The germline V gene has CDR1 SGHAT and CDR2 FQNNGV. This CDR3 has 12 amino acids. This chain's CDR3 is CASSPRGNEQYF. The CDR3 DNA is TGTGCCAGCAGCCCTCGTGGCAACGAGCAGTACTTC.

V and J are TRBV28 and TRBJ2-1, with a weak D call TRBD1 (6 bases). Germline values: CDR1 MDHEN, CDR2 SYDVKM. This CDR3 is 14 amino acids long. The V gene lost 6 bases and the J gene lost 4 bases, with 13 bases spanning the gap. DNA for the CDR3: TGTGCCAGCAGCTCCCCGGACAGATACAATGAGCAGTTCTTC. Residues: CASSSPDRYNEQFF.

This clone showed up just a few times. This sequence joins TRBV29-1 and TRBJ1-1; no clear D. The CDR3 runs to 13 residues. Per germline, CDR1 SQVTM and CDR2 ANQGSEA. V was cut by 6 bases and J by 4 bases, with 15 bases left in between. The CDR3 loop reads CSVHLTVSTEAFF. Here the CDR3 DNA reads TGCAGCGTACACCTGACGGTATCCACTGAAGCTTTCTTT.

V gene TRBV28 combines with J gene TRBJ1-5; D is unresolved. Trimming removed 3 bases at V and 6 bases at J, with 6 bases between. The CDR3 is 12 amino acids. Germline V gives CDR1 MDHEN, CDR2 SYDVKM. The CDR3 DNA sequence: TGTGCCAGCAGTTTGGCTACTCAGCCCCAGCATTTT. This sequence encodes CASSLATQPQHF.

This rearrangement joins TRBV5-1 to TRBJ2-5, with TRBD1 matching over 9 bases. The CDR3 has 14 amino acids. Germline loops: CDR1 SGHRS, CDR2 YFSETQ. V shed 0 bases, J shed 5 bases, and the junction held 2 bases outside the gene matches. CDR3 in DNA: TGCGCCAGCAGCTTGGCTGGGACAGGGGAGACCCAGTACTTC. Residues: CASSLAGTGETQYF. The variable domain in full, completed from reference TRBV5-1 and TRBJ2-5, reads KAGVTQTPRYLIKTRGQQVTLSCSPISGHRSVSWYQQTPGQGLQFLFEYFSETQRNKGNFPGRFSGRQFSNSRSEMNVSTLELGDSALYLCASSLAGTGETQYFGPGTRLLVL.

The V call is TRBV6-5, the J call TRBJ1-2, with 9 bases aligning to TRBD1. J was trimmed by 12 bases and V by 2 bases; bases with no gene match: 10. CDR3 size: 14 residues. The germline gives CDR1 MNHEY, CDR2 SVGAGI. The CDR3 DNA is TGTGCCAGCAGTTACGGGACAGGGCGGGAGGTGCACACCTTC. As protein: CASSYGTGREVHTF.

The chain employs TRBV27 and TRBJ1-2; weak D call: TRBD1 (6 bases). Trimming pared 5 bases from V and 3 bases from J, leaving 16 bases between. Per germline, CDR1 MNHEY and CDR2 SMNVEV (reference sequence). This CDR3 region has 15 residues. CDR3 protein: CASSPTGGRYYGYTF. The CDR3 DNA is TGTGCCAGCAGTCCTACGGGGGGCAGGTACTATGGCTACACCTTC.

The chain is built from TRBV11-3 and TRBJ2-7; possible D gene TRBD2, 6 bases. The germline CDR1 and CDR2 sequences are SGHNT and YENEEA. The CDR3 consists of 15 residues. V was trimmed by 3 bases and J by 2 bases, leaving 14 bases between them. The CDR3 loop is CASSLGRLQPYEQYF. The CDR3 nucleotides read TGTGCCAGCAGCTTGGGGAGGTTACAGCCCTACGAGCAGTACTTC.

This clone has just a few counts. The chain is built from TRBV19 and TRBJ1-1; unclear D gene. Deletions cut 1 base from V and 0 bases from J, with 9 bases between. Germline CDR1 is LNHDA and CDR2 is SQIVND (reference sequence). This CDR3 is 15 amino acids long. Here the CDR3 reads CASSIGGTLNTEAFF. Here the CDR3 DNA reads TGTGCCAGTAGTATAGGAGGCACCCTGAACACTGAAGCTTTCTTT.